This TCR beta chain was obtained from a study of shared clonotypes between healthy human individuals. The ends were cut back, 5 bases at V and 6 bases at J, with 16 bases in the middle. The CDR3 has 14 amino acids. Per germline, CDR1 SEHNR and CDR2 FQNEAQ (reference sequence). The naive CD8 subset, CD45RO-negative cells positively selected for CCR7, excluded terminally differentiated effector memory CD45RA+ cells. The protocol was immunoSEQ multiplex PCR, while the TCRdb copy is restricted to in-frame clones and leaves out a portion. The sample contains around 2,000,000 clones, roughly 91% of which appear only once.

This clonotype was sampled from a man aged 18 to 35 in good health. Some clones in this sample may be carry-over from other donors' samples. J is TRBJ1-2 and V is TRBV7-9; D perhaps matches TRBD1 (5 bases). The sequenced sample was naive CD8+ T cells from PBMCs. CDR3: CASSPSGVLDGYTF. The CDR3 DNA is TGTGCCAGCAGCCCCTCGGGGGTCCTCGATGGCTACACCTTC.